This record concerns one T cell receptor (beta chain) sequence. The sample is drawn from a study of cytomegalovirus exposure and HLA in healthy donors. 60 Vbeta and 13 Jbeta primers were used in PCR. Method: immunoSEQ multiplex PCR; TCRdb's copy keeps in-frame clones and lacks some. The sample yields some 100,000 clones, roughly 84% seen once. V gave up 6 bases and J gave up 6 bases; unmatched junction bases: 6. CDR3 length equals 15 residues. Germline lookup yields CDR1 SEHNR and CDR2 FQNEAQ (reference sequence). The chain joins TRBV7-9 to TRBJ2-1; 12 nucleotides line up with TRBD2. This sequence was found in a woman between 18 and 30 years old in good health and CMV-seronegative. The sequencing input was PBMCs. The CDR3 is CASSTGTSGSNEQFF. CDR3 nucleotide sequence: TGTGCCAGCAGTACAGGGACTAGCGGGTCCAATGAGCAGTTCTTC.